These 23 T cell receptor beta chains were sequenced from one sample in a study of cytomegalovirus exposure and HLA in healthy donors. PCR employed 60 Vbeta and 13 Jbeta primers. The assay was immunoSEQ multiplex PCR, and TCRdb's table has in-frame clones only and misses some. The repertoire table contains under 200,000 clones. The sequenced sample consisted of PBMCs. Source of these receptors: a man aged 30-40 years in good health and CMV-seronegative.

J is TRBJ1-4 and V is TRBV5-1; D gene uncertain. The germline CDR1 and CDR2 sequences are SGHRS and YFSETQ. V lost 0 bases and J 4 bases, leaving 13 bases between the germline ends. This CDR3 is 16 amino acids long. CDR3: CASSLGSGYSNEKLFF. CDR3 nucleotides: TGCGCCAGCAGCTTGGGTTCTGGGTACAGTAATGAAAAACTGTTTTTT.

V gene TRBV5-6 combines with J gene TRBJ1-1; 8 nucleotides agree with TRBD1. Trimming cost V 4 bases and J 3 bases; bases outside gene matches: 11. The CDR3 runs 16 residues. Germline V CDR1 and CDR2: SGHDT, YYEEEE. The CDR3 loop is CASSRGQAGGHTEAFF. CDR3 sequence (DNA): TGTGCCAGCAGCCGGGGACAGGCGGGCGGACACACTGAAGCTTTCTTT. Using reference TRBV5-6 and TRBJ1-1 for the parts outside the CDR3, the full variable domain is DAGVTQSPTHLIKTRGQQVTLRCSPKSGHDTVSWYQQALGQGPQFIFQYYEEEERQRGNFPDRFSGHQFPNYSSELNVNALLLGDSALYLCASSRGQAGGHTEAFFGQGTRLTVV.

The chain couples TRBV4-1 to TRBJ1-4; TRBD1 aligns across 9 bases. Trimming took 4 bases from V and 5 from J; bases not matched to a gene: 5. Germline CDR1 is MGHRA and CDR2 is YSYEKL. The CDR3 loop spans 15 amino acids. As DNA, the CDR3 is TGCGCCAGCAGCCGCACCGGGACAGGGAATGAAAAACTGTTTTTT. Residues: CASSRTGTGNEKLFF.

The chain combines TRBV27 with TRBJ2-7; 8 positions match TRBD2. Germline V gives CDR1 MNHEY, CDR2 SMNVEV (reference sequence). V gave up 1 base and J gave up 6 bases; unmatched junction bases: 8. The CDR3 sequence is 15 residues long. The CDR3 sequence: CASSLWSGSGGEQYF. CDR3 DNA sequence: TGTGCCAGCAGTTTATGGAGCGGGAGTGGAGGCGAGCAGTACTTC.

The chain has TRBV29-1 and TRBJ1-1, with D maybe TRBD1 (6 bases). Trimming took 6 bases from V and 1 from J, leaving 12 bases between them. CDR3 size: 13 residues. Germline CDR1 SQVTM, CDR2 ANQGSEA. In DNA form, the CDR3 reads TGCAGCGTCGAACAGGGATCGAACACTGAAGCTTTCTTT. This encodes CSVEQGSNTEAFF.

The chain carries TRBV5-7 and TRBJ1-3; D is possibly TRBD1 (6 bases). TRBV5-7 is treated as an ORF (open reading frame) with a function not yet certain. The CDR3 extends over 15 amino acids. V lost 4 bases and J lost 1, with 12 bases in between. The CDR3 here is CASSQNRDSGNTIYF. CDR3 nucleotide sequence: TGTGCCAGCAGCCAAAACAGGGATTCTGGAAACACCATATATTTT.

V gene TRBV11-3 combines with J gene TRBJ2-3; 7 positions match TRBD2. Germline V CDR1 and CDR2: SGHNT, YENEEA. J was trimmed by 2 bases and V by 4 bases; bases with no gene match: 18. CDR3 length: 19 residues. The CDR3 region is CASSWGIVTSRSSTDTQYF. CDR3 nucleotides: TGTGCCAGCAGCTGGGGGATTGTGACTAGCCGAAGTTCCACAGATACGCAGTATTTT.

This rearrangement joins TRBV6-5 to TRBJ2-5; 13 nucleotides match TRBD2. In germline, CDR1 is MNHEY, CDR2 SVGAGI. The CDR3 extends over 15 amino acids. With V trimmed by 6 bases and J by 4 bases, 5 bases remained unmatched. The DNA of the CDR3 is TGTGCCAGCAGCCGAGGACTAGCGGGAGTAGAGACCCAGTACTTC. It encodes CASSRGLAGVETQYF.

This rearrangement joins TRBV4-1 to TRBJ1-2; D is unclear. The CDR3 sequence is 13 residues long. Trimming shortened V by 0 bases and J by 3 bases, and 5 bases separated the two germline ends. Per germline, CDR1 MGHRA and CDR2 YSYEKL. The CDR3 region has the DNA TGCGCCAGCAGCCAAGATTTCGACTATGGCTACACCTTC. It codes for CASSQDFDYGYTF.

The CDR3 DNA follows: TGCAGCGTTGAAGATCCGGACAGGCTCAAGGGCTACACCTTC. As protein: CSVEDPDRLKGYTF. The rearrangement joins TRBV29-1 to TRBJ1-2, with 7 positions matching TRBD1. V was pared by 0 bases and J by 8 bases, with 9 bases of the junction left unmatched. CDR3 size: 14 residues. Germline assignment: CDR1 SQVTM and CDR2 ANQGSEA.

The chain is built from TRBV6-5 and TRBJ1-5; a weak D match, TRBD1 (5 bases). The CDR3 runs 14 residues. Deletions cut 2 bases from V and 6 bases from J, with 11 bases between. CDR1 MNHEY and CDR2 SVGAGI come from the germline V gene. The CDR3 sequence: CASSYDSSVQPQHF. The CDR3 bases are TGTGCCAGCAGTTACGACAGTTCTGTTCAGCCCCAGCATTTT.

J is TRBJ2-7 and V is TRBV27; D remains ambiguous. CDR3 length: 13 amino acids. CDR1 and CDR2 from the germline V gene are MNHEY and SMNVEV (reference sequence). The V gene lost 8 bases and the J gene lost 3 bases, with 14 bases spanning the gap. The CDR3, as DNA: TGTGCCAGCTTCTCGACAAACCGCTACGAGCAGTACTTC. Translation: CASFSTNRYEQYF.

The CDR3 spells CASGGLDLAGYTF. The DNA for the CDR3 is TGTGCCAGCGGGGGACTAGATCTGGCTGGCTACACCTTC. The J gene is TRBJ1-2, the V gene TRBV28; maybe TRBD1 (5 bases). CDR1 and CDR2 (germline): MDHEN, SYDVKM. Trimming pared 8 bases from V and 7 bases from J, leaving 17 bases between. This CDR3 has 13 residues.

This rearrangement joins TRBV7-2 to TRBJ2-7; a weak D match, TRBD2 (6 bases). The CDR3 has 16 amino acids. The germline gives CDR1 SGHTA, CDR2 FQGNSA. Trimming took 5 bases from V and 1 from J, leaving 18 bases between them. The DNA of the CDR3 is TGTGCCAGCAGCCCGAATAGCGGATATAAATCCTACGAGCAGTACTTC. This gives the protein CASSPNSGYKSYEQYF.

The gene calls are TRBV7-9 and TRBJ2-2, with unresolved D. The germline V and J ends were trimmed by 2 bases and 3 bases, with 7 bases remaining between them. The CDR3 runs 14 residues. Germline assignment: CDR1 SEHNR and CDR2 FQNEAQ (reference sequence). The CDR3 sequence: CASSLMADTGELFF. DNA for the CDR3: TGTGCCAGCAGCTTAATGGCAGACACCGGGGAGCTGTTTTTT.

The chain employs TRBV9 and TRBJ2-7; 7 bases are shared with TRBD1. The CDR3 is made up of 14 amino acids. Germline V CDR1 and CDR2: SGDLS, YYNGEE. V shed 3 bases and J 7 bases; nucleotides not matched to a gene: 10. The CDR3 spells CASSAFTGTVEQYF. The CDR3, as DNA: TGTGCCAGCAGCGCATTCACCGGGACAGTTGAGCAGTACTTC.

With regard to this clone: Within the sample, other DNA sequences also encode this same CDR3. CDR3 loop: CATSRDRGETQYF. Written as DNA, the CDR3 is TGTGCCACCAGCAGAGATCGGGGTGAGACCCAGTACTTC. The V call is TRBV15, the J call TRBJ2-5; D may be TRBD2 (5 bases). V dropped 0 bases and J dropped 5 bases, with 7 bases sitting between them. The CDR3 totals 13 residues. From germline, CDR1 is LNHNV and CDR2 YYDKDF (reference sequence). Filled out from reference TRBV15 and TRBJ2-5, the complete variable domain reads DAMVIQNPRYQVTQFGKPVTLSCSQTLNHNVMYWYQQKSSQAPKLLFHYYDKDFNNEADTPDNFQSRRPNTSFCFLDIRSPGLGDTAMYLCATSRDRGETQYFGPGTRLLVL.

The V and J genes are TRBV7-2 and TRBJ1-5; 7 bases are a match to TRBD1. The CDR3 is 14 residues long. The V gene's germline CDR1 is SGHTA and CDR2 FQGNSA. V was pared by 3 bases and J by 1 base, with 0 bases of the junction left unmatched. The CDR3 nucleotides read TGTGCCAGCAGCTTGGGACAGAGCAATCAGCCCCAGCATTTT. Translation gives CASSLGQSNQPQHF.

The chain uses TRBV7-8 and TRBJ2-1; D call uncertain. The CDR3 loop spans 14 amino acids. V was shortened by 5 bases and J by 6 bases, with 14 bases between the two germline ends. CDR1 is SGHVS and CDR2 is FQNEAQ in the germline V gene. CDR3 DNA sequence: TGTGCCAGCAGCCTGTGGAGCGTATTCAATGAGCAGTTCTTC. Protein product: CASSLWSVFNEQFF. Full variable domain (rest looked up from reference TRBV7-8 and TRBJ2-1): GAGVSQSPRYKVAKRGQDVALRCDPISGHVSLFWYQQALGQGPEFLTYFQNEAQLDKSGLPSDRFFAERPEGSVSTLKIQRTQQEDSAVYLCASSLWSVFNEQFFGPGTRLTVL.

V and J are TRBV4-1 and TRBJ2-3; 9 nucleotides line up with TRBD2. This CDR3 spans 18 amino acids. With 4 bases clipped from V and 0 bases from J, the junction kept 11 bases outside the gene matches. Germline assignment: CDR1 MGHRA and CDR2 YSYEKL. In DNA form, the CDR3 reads TGCGCCAGCAGCCCGGCGGGTAGCGGGAGAGCTAGCACAGATACGCAGTATTTT. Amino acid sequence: CASSPAGSGRASTDTQYF.

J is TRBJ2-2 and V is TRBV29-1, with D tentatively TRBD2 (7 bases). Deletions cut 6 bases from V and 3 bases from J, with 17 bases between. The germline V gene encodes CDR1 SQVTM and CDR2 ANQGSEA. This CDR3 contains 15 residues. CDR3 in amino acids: CSVLTGRVDTGELFF. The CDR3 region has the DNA TGCAGCGTGCTAACAGGGAGGGTGGACACCGGGGAGCTGTTTTTT.

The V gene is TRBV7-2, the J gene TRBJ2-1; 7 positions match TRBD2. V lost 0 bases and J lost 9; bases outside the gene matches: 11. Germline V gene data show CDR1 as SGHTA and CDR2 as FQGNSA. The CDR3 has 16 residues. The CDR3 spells CASSLAQVGGPGEQFF. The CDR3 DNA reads TGTGCCAGCAGCTTAGCGCAGGTGGGAGGGCCGGGTGAGCAGTTCTTC.

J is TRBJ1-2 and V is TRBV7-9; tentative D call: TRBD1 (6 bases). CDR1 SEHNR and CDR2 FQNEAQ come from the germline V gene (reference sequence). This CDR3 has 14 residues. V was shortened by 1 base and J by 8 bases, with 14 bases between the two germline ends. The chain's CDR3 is CASSLELGGQGYTF. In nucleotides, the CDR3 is TGTGCCAGCAGCTTAGAGTTGGGGGGGCAAGGCTACACCTTC.